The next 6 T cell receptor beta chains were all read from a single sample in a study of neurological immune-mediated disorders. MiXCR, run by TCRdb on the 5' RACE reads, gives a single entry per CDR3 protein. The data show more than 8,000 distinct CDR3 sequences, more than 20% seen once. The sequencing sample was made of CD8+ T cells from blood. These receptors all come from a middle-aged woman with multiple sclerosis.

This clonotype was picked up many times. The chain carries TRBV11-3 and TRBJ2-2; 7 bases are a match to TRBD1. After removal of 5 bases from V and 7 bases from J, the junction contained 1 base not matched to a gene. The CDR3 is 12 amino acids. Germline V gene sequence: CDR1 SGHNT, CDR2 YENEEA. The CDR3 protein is CASSQGVGELFF. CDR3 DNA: TGTGCCAGCAGCCAGGGGGTCGGGGAGCTGTTTTTT.

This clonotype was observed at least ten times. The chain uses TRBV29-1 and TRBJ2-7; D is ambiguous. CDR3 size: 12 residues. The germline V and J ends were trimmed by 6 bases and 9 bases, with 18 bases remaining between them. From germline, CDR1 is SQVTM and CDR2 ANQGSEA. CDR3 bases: TGCAGCGTAAAAGGGTCTGATCAAGGGCAGTACTTC. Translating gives CSVKGSDQGQYF.

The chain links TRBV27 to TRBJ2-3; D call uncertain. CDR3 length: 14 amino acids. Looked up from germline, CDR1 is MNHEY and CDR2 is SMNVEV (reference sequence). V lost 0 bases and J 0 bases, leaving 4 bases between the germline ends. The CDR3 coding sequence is TGTGCCAGCAGTTTATCGGGCAGCACAGATACGCAGTATTTT. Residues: CASSLSGSTDTQYF.

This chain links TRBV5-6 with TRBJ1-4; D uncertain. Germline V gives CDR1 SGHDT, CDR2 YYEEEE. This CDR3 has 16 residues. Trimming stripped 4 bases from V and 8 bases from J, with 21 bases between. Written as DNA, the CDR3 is TGTGCCAGCAGCCCCGAGACGGGGAGTGACGCGGAAAAACTGTTTTTT. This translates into CASSPETGSDAEKLFF. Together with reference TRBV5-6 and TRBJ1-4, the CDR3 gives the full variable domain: DAGVTQSPTHLIKTRGQQVTLRCSPKSGHDTVSWYQQALGQGPQFIFQYYEEEERQRGNFPDRFSGHQFPNYSSELNVNALLLGDSALYLCASSPETGSDAEKLFFGSGTQLSVL.

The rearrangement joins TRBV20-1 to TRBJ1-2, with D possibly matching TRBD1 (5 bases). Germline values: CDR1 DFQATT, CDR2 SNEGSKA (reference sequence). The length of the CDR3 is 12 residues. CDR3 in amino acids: CSGAISIYGYTF. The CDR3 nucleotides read TGCAGCGGGGCTATAAGTATTTATGGCTACACCTTC.

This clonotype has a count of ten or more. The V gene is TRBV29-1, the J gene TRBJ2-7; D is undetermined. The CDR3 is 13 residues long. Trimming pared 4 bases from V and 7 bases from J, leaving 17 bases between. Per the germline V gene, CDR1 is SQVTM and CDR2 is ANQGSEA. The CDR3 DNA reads TGCAGCGTTGCCCGGCCCCTGATAGGGGAGCAGTACTTC. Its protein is CSVARPLIGEQYF.